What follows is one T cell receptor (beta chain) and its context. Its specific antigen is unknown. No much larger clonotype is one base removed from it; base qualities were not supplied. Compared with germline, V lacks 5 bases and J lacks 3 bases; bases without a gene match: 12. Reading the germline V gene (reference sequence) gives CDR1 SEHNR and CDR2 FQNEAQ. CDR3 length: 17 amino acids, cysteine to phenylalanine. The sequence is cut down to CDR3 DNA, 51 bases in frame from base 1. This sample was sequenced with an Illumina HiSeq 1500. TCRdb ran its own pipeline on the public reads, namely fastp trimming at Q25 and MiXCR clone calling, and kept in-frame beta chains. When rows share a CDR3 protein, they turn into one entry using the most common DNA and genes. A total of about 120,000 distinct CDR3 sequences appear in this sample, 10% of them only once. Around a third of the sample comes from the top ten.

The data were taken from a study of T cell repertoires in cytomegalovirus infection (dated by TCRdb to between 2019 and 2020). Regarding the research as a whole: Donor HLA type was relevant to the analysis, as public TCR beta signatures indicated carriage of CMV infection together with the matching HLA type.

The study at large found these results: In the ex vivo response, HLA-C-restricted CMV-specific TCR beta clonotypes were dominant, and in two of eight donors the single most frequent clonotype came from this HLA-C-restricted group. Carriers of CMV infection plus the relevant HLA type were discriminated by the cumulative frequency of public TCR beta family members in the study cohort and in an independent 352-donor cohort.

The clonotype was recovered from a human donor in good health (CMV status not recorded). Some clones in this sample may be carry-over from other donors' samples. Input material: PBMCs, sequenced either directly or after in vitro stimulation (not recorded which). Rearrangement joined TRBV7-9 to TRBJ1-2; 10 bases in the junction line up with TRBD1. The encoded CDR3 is CASSTPGQGSIHYGYTF. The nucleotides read TGTGCCAGCAGCACCCCGGGACAGGGGTCTATCCACTATGGCTACACCTTC.